What follows describes a single TCR beta chain. The antigen is not known. J was trimmed by 1 base and V by 6 bases; bases with no gene match: 4. The CDR3 has 14 amino acids. Germline CDR1 MNHEY, CDR2 SMNVEV (reference sequence). The method was immunoSEQ multiplex PCR; TCRdb's version includes in-frame clones alone and lacks a portion of them. Counted here are about 150,000 clones, approximately 86% occurring once; the ten biggest clones make up 20% to 25%. These data are taken from a study of cytomegalovirus exposure and HLA in healthy donors. Study observations and caveats: TCR beta chains numbering more than 150 were designated cytomegalovirus-associated.

The V gene is TRBV27, the J gene TRBJ1-1; TRBD1 aligns across 8 bases. The source is a man aged 18 to 35 in good health and CMV-seropositive. The sequencing sample was made of PBMCs. CDR3 in amino acids: CASSLRGPNTEAFF. The CDR3 DNA sequence: TGTGCCAGCAGCCTCAGGGGGCCGAACACTGAAGCTTTCTTT.